This TCR beta chain was sequenced in a study of Ad26.COV2.S vaccination and SARS-CoV-2 variants. General study points: Total T cell responses may have been underestimated by the TCR breadth and depth analyses.

Treatment indicated: some 20 received Ad26.COV2.S at low or high dose, single or two shots; 5 received placebo; per-sample allocation not given. Sampling was performed 63 days after the first vaccine or placebo injection. A Boston adult aged 18-55 years was the donor. The repertoire was sequenced with immunoSEQ multiplex PCR; TCRdb's copy has only in-frame clones and lacks some. Seen here are 300,000 to 350,000 clones, roughly 90% observed once, and the top ten hold 4.5% to 7%. As regards this clone: Its antigen is as yet unknown.

Losses at the gene ends were 7 bases for V and 3 bases for J; bases not matched to a gene: 4. The CDR3 is 12 residues long. The germline V gene has CDR1 SGDLS and CDR2 YYNGEE. The source was peripheral blood, collected in a trial of Ad26.COV2.S vaccine versus placebo. This clonotype was sampled from a person between 18 and 65 years old who received the Ad26.COV2.S COVID-19 vaccine or a placebo. The chain uses TRBV9 and TRBJ2-7; TRBD1 aligns across 7 bases. CDR3 loop: CASSGTVYEQYF. The CDR3 coding sequence is TGTGCCAGCTCTGGGACAGTCTACGAGCAGTACTTC.